The 32 T cell receptor beta chains presented below share a single source sample, sequenced in a study of T cells in Graves' hyperthyroidism and ophthalmopathy. Amplified regions were TCR beta CDR3 sequences from RNA transcripts. First-round RT-PCR targeting the TCR CDR3 was performed with the HTBI primer set. Each CDR3 protein is one row after TCRdb ran MiXCR on the multiplex PCR reads. The sample shows fewer than 110,000 distinct CDR3 sequences, 47% of them seen only once. The sequencing input was blood. The receptors stem from a man aged 40-49 years with Graves' hyperthyroidism.

This clonotype was detected ten times or more. The CDR3 here is CASTFWEGGTDTQYF. CDR3 sequence (DNA): TGCGCCAGCACATTCTGGGAAGGGGGCACAGATACGCAGTATTTT. The chain is built from TRBV5-1 and TRBJ2-3; D might be TRBD1 (5 bases). Trimming stripped 6 bases from V and 1 base from J, with 15 bases between. The CDR3 sequence is 15 residues long. Per the germline V gene, CDR1 is SGHRS and CDR2 is YFSETQ.

The table lists this clonotype with many counts. The chain is built from TRBV7-2 and TRBJ1-4; no definite D call. The CDR3 runs 13 residues. Germline values: CDR1 SGHTA, CDR2 FQGNSA. V lost 5 bases to trimming and J lost 5 bases, with 9 bases between them. The CDR3 here is CASSEPGNEKLFF. In DNA, the CDR3 is TGTGCCAGCAGCGAACCGGGCAATGAAAAACTGTTTTTT. Supplemented by reference TRBV7-2 and TRBJ1-4, the full variable domain reads GAGVSQSPSNKVTEKGKDVELRCDPISGHTALYWYRQSLGQGLEFLIYFQGNSAPDKSGLPSDRFSAERTGGSVSTLTIQRTQQEDSAVYLCASSEPGNEKLFFGSGTQLSVL.

This clonotype was seen at least ten times. The chain joins TRBV7-8 to TRBJ1-6, with 7 positions matching TRBD1. CDR3 length: 16 residues. V was clipped by 3 bases and J by 0 bases; unmatched bases: 2. Germline V gene sequence: CDR1 SGHVS, CDR2 FQNEAQ. CDR3 nucleotide sequence: TGTGCCAGCAGCTTGGGACAGTCCTCCTATAATTCACCCCTCCACTTT. This gives the protein CASSLGQSSYNSPLHF.

This clonotype was counted ten times or more. The chain has TRBV9 and TRBJ2-7; no firm D call. The CDR3 has 14 residues. The V end was cut by 2 bases, the J end by 3 bases, with 12 bases between. CDR1 is SGDLS and CDR2 is YYNGEE in the germline V gene. CDR3 loop: CASSVTFLGYEQYF. The DNA for the CDR3 is TGTGCCAGCAGCGTGACGTTTCTTGGCTACGAGCAGTACTTC.

CDR3 sequence reads: CASSATRGETQYF. The CDR3 DNA reads TGTGCCAGCAGCGCCACCCGAGGAGAGACCCAGTACTTC. This chain connects TRBV7-8 to TRBJ2-5; D uncertain. The CDR3 is 13 amino acids. V dropped 5 bases and J dropped 4 bases, with 11 bases sitting between them. CDR1 is SGHVS, CDR2 FQNEAQ, per germline.

On this clonotype itself: Possible read error: a much larger clone is one base away. The genes are TRBV5-4 and TRBJ2-1; maybe TRBD2 (6 bases). V shed 3 bases and J shed 0 bases, with 13 bases lying between them. The CDR3 sequence is 16 residues long. Germline CDR1 reads SGHNT; CDR2 reads YYREEE (reference sequence). The CDR3 is CASSSPPAGSYNEQFF. The CDR3 DNA sequence: TGTGCCAGCAGCTCCCCCCCAGCGGGCTCCTACAATGAGCAGTTCTTC.

The sample holds many counts of this clonotype. CDR3 in DNA: TGTGCCAGCAGCTTGTCTATGAGTGAAAAACTGTTTTTT. Its protein product is CASSLSMSEKLFF. The V call is TRBV5-8, the J call TRBJ1-4; D gene ambiguous. Looked up from germline, CDR1 is SGHTS and CDR2 is YDEGEE. The CDR3 is 13 residues long. The ends were cut back, 1 base at V and 7 bases at J, with 8 bases in the middle.

This clonotype was picked up many times. V gene TRBV11-2 combines with J gene TRBJ1-1; 7 nucleotides agree with TRBD1. V trimming: 5 bases; J trimming: 4 bases; junction bases outside the gene matches: 7. The V gene's germline CDR1 is SGHAT and CDR2 FQNNGV. The CDR3 has 14 amino acids. The CDR3 region has the DNA TGTGCCAGCAGCCTAGGGGGCGCGGGCACTGAAGCTTTCTTT. Its protein product is CASSLGGAGTEAFF. The entire variable domain, with the rest obtained from reference TRBV11-2 and TRBJ1-1, is as follows: EAGVAQSPRYKIIEKRQSVAFWCNPISGHATLYWYQQILGQGPKLLIQFQNNGVVDDSQLPKDRFSAERLKGVDSTLKIQPAKLEDSAVYLCASSLGGAGTEAFFGQGTRLTVV.

This clonotype was counted ten times or more. This chain joins TRBV7-9 and TRBJ2-7, with 9 nucleotides matching TRBD1. The CDR3 sequence is 15 residues long. With 3 bases clipped from V and 0 bases from J, the junction kept 3 bases outside the gene matches. Germline assignment: CDR1 SEHNR and CDR2 FQNEAQ (reference sequence). CDR3 DNA: TGTGCCAGCAGCTTGGGGACAGGGTTCTCCTACGAGCAGTACTTC. Translated: CASSLGTGFSYEQYF.

The chain combines TRBV30 with TRBJ1-1; 9 bases align to TRBD1. This CDR3 comprises 13 residues. CDR1 and CDR2 (germline): GTSNPN, SVGIG (reference sequence). Losses at the gene ends were 2 bases for V and 8 bases for J; bases not matched to a gene: 6. The CDR3 nucleotides are TGTGCCTGGAGTAACCCGGGACAGGGCGAAGCTTTCTTT. Protein: CAWSNPGQGEAFF.

This clonotype was observed many times. The rearrangement uses TRBV20-1 and TRBJ1-5; tentatively, D is TRBD1 (6 bases). The CDR3 runs 15 residues. V lost 6 bases to trimming and J lost 4 bases, with 19 bases between them. The V gene's germline CDR1 is DFQATT and CDR2 SNEGSKA (reference sequence). Here the CDR3 reads CSASEIGGQNQPQHF. In nucleotides, the CDR3 is TGCAGTGCATCCGAGATAGGGGGGCAAAATCAGCCCCAGCATTTT.

This clonotype showed up many times. This chain joins TRBV6-5 and TRBJ2-7, with D perhaps being TRBD1 or TRBD2 (5 bases each). Between the trimmed V and J ends, which lost 4 bases and 6 bases, there was a span of 13 bases. The CDR3 is 13 residues long. CDR1 is MNHEY, CDR2 SVGAGI, per germline. The CDR3, as DNA: TGTGCCAGCAGTTCCAGGGAGATATTCGAGCAGTACTTC. Translation gives CASSSREIFEQYF.

V gene TRBV12-3 or TRBV12-4 combines with J gene TRBJ1-2; possibly TRBD1 for D (5 bases). V lost 5 bases and J 8 bases, leaving 9 bases between the germline ends. This CDR3 contains 11 residues. The CDR3 sequence is CASSGGEGYTF. CDR3 DNA: TGTGCCAGCAGTGGGGGGGAGGGCTACACCTTC.

Written as DNA, the CDR3 is TGCAGCGTTGAGGGGACTAGCGGGGGGGCAGGCGCAGATACGCAGTATTTT. It yields the protein CSVEGTSGGAGADTQYF. The V and J genes are TRBV29-1 and TRBJ2-3, with TRBD2 matching over 16 bases. Germline-derived CDR1 and CDR2 are SQVTM and ANQGSEA. V lost 3 bases to trimming and J lost 4 bases; unmatched junction nucleotides: 7. This CDR3 is built from 17 residues.

V and J are TRBV2 and TRBJ2-5, with a tentative D call TRBD1 (5 bases). CDR1 and CDR2 (germline): SNHLY, FYNNEI. The V gene lost 6 bases and the J gene lost 7 bases, with 24 bases spanning the gap. The CDR3 has 16 amino acids. The CDR3 protein is CASSQDGAVLRGTQYF. The CDR3 DNA reads as TGTGCCAGCAGCCAAGATGGGGCCGTACTCCGAGGGACCCAGTACTTC.

At least ten counts were recorded for this clonotype. This chain uses TRBV9 with TRBJ2-5; D may be TRBD1 (6 bases). The V gene's germline CDR1 is SGDLS and CDR2 YYNGEE. The CDR3 is 15 residues long. Between the trimmed V and J ends, which lost 4 bases and 4 bases, there was a span of 17 bases. CDR3 DNA sequence: TGTGCCAGCAGCCCCTCTCTTGGACAGACAGAGACCCAGTACTTC. This sequence encodes CASSPSLGQTETQYF. The full variable domain, completed using reference TRBV9 and TRBJ2-5, is DSGVTQTPKHLITATGQRVTLRCSPRSGDLSVYWYQQSLDQGLQFLIQYYNGEERAKGNILERFSAQQFPDLHSELNLSSLELGDSALYFCASSPSLGQTETQYFGPGTRLLVL.

The chain carries TRBV29-1 and TRBJ2-1; TRBD2 aligns across 8 bases. Germline V gives CDR1 SQVTM, CDR2 ANQGSEA. Losses at the gene ends were 7 bases for V and 10 bases for J; bases not matched to a gene: 15. This CDR3 is 14 amino acids long. The CDR3 sequence: CSAGGASGSWEQFF. The DNA for the CDR3 is TGCAGCGCCGGGGGGGCTAGCGGGTCTTGGGAGCAGTTCTTC.

This clonotype was counted between two and nine times. Since a much larger clone is just one base distant, this may be a read error. This sequence joins TRBV6-5 and TRBJ1-2; D remains ambiguous. Germline CDR1 is MNHEY and CDR2 is SVGAGI. The CDR3 is 13 residues long. This CDR3 reads CAGSYGEHYGYTF. CDR3 sequence (DNA): TGTGCCGGCAGTTACGGGGAGCACTATGGCTACACCTTC.

As regards this clonotype: One end of the junction varies from germline; a read error may be responsible. This chain connects TRBV11-3 to TRBJ2-7, with D possibly called TRBD1 or TRBD2 (5 bases each). CDR1 is SGHNT and CDR2 is YENEEA in the germline V gene. This CDR3 has 15 residues. The CDR3 here is CASSFGAARNYGQYF. For the CDR3, the DNA is TGTGCCAGCAGCTTCGGGGCAGCGAGAAACTACGGGCAGTACTTC.

This clonotype was observed a handful of times. A single base separates this from a much larger clone, so it may be a read error. The rearrangement links TRBV5-4 to TRBJ1-1, with unresolved D. From germline, CDR1 is SGHNT and CDR2 YYREEE (reference sequence). With 3 bases removed from V and 3 bases from J, the gap between germline ends came to 9 bases. CDR3 length: 13 residues. CDR3 nucleotide sequence: TGTGCCAGCAGCTCCCGAGTATACACTGAAGCTTTCTTT. It encodes CASSSRVYTEAFF.

As concerns this clonotype: A much larger clone differs by one base, so this may be a read error. The chain uses TRBV5-4 and TRBJ1-1; possibly TRBD1 for D (5 bases). V dropped 2 bases and J dropped 4 bases, with 12 bases sitting between them. The length of the CDR3 is 14 residues. In germline, CDR1 is SGHNT, CDR2 YYREEE (reference sequence). CDR3 DNA: TGTGCCAGCAGCTTACAGGATCTGGCCACTGAAGCTTTCTTT. This codes for CASSLQDLATEAFF.

The rearrangement uses TRBV20-1 and TRBJ1-2, with D unresolved. CDR1 is DFQATT, CDR2 SNEGSKA, per germline (reference sequence). The CDR3 totals 13 residues. Trimming removed 5 bases from V and 7 bases from J, with 17 bases in between. CDR3 in amino acids: CSAFGILPAGYTF. CDR3 DNA sequence: TGCAGTGCTTTCGGGATCCTACCCGCTGGCTACACCTTC.

The chain carries TRBV27 and TRBJ1-2; TRBD1 agrees at 8 bases. The CDR3 is 15 amino acids. CDR1 is MNHEY, CDR2 SMNVEV, per germline (reference sequence). V lost 5 bases to trimming and J lost 1 base; unmatched junction nucleotides: 6. CDR3 DNA: TGTGCCAGCAGTGCCCGGACAGGGCTTAACTATGGCTACACCTTC. Protein: CASSARTGLNYGYTF.

This clonotype was counted many times. The V call is TRBV12-3 or TRBV12-4, the J call TRBJ1-2, with D unresolved. With 5 bases removed from V and 4 bases from J, the gap between germline ends came to 14 bases. The CDR3 covers 14 residues. CDR3 coding DNA: TGTGCCAGCAGTCCTCGGGCCGAGGGCTATGGCTACACCTTC. As protein: CASSPRAEGYGYTF.

The chain joins TRBV2 to TRBJ2-1, with a tentative D call TRBD2 (6 bases). The germline V gene has CDR1 SNHLY and CDR2 FYNNEI. This CDR3 comprises 15 residues. Trimming took 2 bases from V and 7 from J, leaving 15 bases between them. Here the CDR3 DNA reads TGTGCCAGCAGTGAAATCAGGGAGGTATGTAATGAGCAGTTCTTC. Its translation: CASSEIREVCNEQFF.

This chain uses TRBV12-3 or TRBV12-4 with TRBJ1-4; D might be TRBD1 (6 bases). The CDR3 is 10 residues long. With 7 bases removed from V and 12 bases from J, the gap between germline ends came to 9 bases. Here the CDR3 reads CASKGGELFF. CDR3 bases: TGTGCCAGCAAGGGGGGAGAACTGTTTTTT.

This clonotype was detected ten times or more. This chain uses TRBV2 with TRBJ2-3; D is perhaps TRBD2 (5 bases). V lost 6 bases and J lost 6, with 13 bases in between. The germline gives CDR1 SNHLY, CDR2 FYNNEI. The CDR3 runs to 13 residues. CDR3 coding DNA: TGTGCCAGCAGCTATCGTAGCGCGGATACGCAGTATTTT. The encoded protein is CASSYRSADTQYF.

In the case of this clonotype: This clone may be a read error of a much larger clone one base away. The rearrangement joins TRBV7-3 to TRBJ2-1, with 10 bases lining up with TRBD1. J gave up 4 bases and V 4 bases, and 1 base lay outside the gene matches. Germline V gene lookup returns CDR1 SGHTA and CDR2 FQGTGA. The CDR3 extends over 14 amino acids. The CDR3 nucleotides are TGTGCCAGCAGCTGGACAGGGGGGTACAATGAGCAGTTCTTC. It specifies CASSWTGGYNEQFF.

The V and J genes are TRBV7-2 and TRBJ2-5, with D possibly matching TRBD1 (5 bases). The CDR3 runs to 16 residues. Trimming removed 0 bases from V and 5 bases from J, with 16 bases in between. Germline V gives CDR1 SGHTA, CDR2 FQGNSA. CDR3 DNA sequence: TGTGCCAGCAGCTTAGCGGCAGGGCTGGCCAGGGAGACCCAGTACTTC. It is translated as CASSLAAGLARETQYF.

A note on this clonotype: The conserved closing phenylalanine or tryptophan is absent in this CDR3, likely reflecting a read error. The limits of the CDR3 on the DNA are not certain, so only TCRdb's listed CDR3 is given. The genes are TRBV12-3 or TRBV12-4 and TRBJ2-5; the D call TRBD2 from the table was never checked on the DNA. Termini included, the CDR3 measures 10 amino acids. CDR3 sequence reads: CASRGGSRNT.

CDR3 sequence reads: CASSTAGTGISYNEQFF. As DNA, the CDR3 is TGTGCCAGCAGCACCGCCGGGACCGGGATCTCCTACAATGAGCAGTTCTTC. The rearrangement uses TRBV9 and TRBJ2-1, with D perhaps assigned TRBD1 or TRBD2 (5 bases each). The CDR3 has 17 amino acids. Germline V gene sequence: CDR1 SGDLS, CDR2 YYNGEE. Trimming removed 4 bases from V and 0 bases from J, with 17 bases in between.

In nucleotides, the CDR3 is TGTGCCACCAGCAGCTCGACTAGCGGGGGGGGGGAGACCCAGTACTTC. This codes for CATSSSTSGGGETQYF. The chain couples TRBV15 to TRBJ2-5, with 14 nucleotides matching TRBD2. CDR1 is LNHNV and CDR2 is YYDKDF in the germline V gene (reference sequence). This CDR3 has 16 residues. V shed 3 bases and J 5 bases; nucleotides not matched to a gene: 5.